This T cell receptor beta chain was sequenced during a study of memory CD4+ T cells and cytomegalovirus serostatus. Across the whole study: Healthy Belgian adult donors included about nine CMV-positive and 24 CMV-negative people.

TCRdb keeps only in-frame clones here, not all; method: immunoSEQ multiplex PCR. The data show roughly 49,000 clones, with 65% to 85% seen just once and 0.55% to 0.7% held by the top ten. The sort gate was single viable CD3+CD4+CD8-CD45RO+ cells for memory CD4+ T cells. The source of this sequence is an adult in good health and CMV-seronegative. What was sequenced was memory CD4+ T cells from blood.

The CDR3 reads CASSLGRATDTQYF. Here the CDR3 DNA reads TGCGCCAGCAGCTTGGGGAGGGCCACAGATACGCAGTATTTT. V is TRBV5-1 and J is TRBJ2-3; maybe TRBD2 (6 bases). This CDR3 is 14 amino acids long. Trimming stripped 0 bases from V and 2 bases from J, with 7 bases between. The germline CDR1 and CDR2 sequences are SGHRS and YFSETQ.